This T cell receptor (beta chain) derives from a study of response to subunit inactivated influenza vaccine. Study-wide results and limits: The authors suggested that few new T cells are recruited per seasonal influenza vaccination.

The CDR3 loop spans 15 amino acids. V shed 6 bases and J 7 bases; nucleotides not matched to a gene: 9. This clonotype was counted at least ten times. Its antigen is not identified. A single record per CDR3 protein comes from TCRdb applying MiXCR to the RT-PCR reads. Here the sample spans 650,000 to 800,000 distinct CDR3 sequences, approximately 17% being singletons. This TCR was sampled from a man aged 45-65 years who received an inactivated influenza vaccine. Here the sequenced sample was PBMCs from blood, taken approximately 5 days after vaccination. The genes are TRBV12-3 or TRBV12-4 and TRBJ1-5, with TRBD1 matching 10 bases. CDR3 sequence: CASSPGTGVRQPQHF. CDR3 sequence (DNA): TGTGCCAGCAGCCCCGGGACAGGGGTAAGGCAGCCCCAGCATTTT.